This TCR beta chain was found in a study of T cell repertoires in cytomegalovirus infection (dated by TCRdb to the late 2010s). Study-level background: The peptide stimulations were aimed at well-studied HLA-B-restricted epitopes as well as recently identified HLA-C-restricted CMV epitopes, whose presentation resists viral immunomodulation. Donor HLA type was relevant to the analysis, because carriage of CMV infection together with the matching HLA type was indicated by public TCR beta signatures. Paper-wide results and their limitations: The ex vivo response was dominated by HLA-C-restricted CMV-specific TCR beta clonotypes, which also provided the single most frequent clonotype in two of eight donors. In both this cohort and an independent cohort of more than 350 donors, the cumulative frequency of public TCR beta family members distinguished carriers of CMV infection plus the relevant HLA type.

The sample was run on an Illumina HiSeq 1500. TCRdb trimmed the raw reads at Q25, called clones with MiXCR and kept productive beta chains. Rows merge per CDR3 protein into single entries with the most common DNA and genes. This sample gives fewer than 350,000 distinct CDR3 sequences in total; 25% to 35% of them show up just once. The leading ten clones occupy roughly 20% of the sample. Looking up the germline V gene (reference sequence) yields CDR1 DFQATT and CDR2 SNEGSKA. The CDR3 spans 13 residues, from the cysteine through the phenylalanine. Just CDR3 DNA is preserved here, 39 bases in frame from base 1. The treatment or condition label, as the study defines it: in vitro stimulation with specific CMV peptide epitopes to enrich CMV-specific T cells. As concerns this clonotype: The antigen it binds to is not known. Per-nucleotide qualities are absent, and no much larger clonotype sits a single base away.

In this chain, TRBV20-1 is recombined with TRBJ2-2; 8 middle bases align to TRBD1. The starting material was cultured PBMCs, obtained from culture after CMV antigen stimulation. This clonotype was sampled from a human donor in good health (CMV status not recorded). Some clones in this sample may be carry-over from other donors' samples. The CDR3 in this case is CSVDRANTGELFF. The nucleotide sequence reads TGCAGCGTGGACAGGGCGAACACCGGGGAGCTGTTTTTT.